This is a list of T cell receptor beta chains from one sample in a study of CD8 T cells in ankylosing spondylitis. In TCRdb, the 5' RACE reads were re-called with MiXCR into one record per CDR3 protein. The sample includes around 25,000 distinct CDR3 sequences, just over 2.5% of them seen just once. The material sequenced was blood, either unsorted or a sorted T cell fraction (not recorded which). These receptors came from a female donor with ankylosing spondylitis or in good health (not recorded which). Each CDR3 is given with its conserved first and last residue. The D gene is left open where the match is weak. The size field is filled for only some rows; it gives once, few, many or a size class.

D	size	V	J	length	CDR3	DNA
TRBD2	many	TRBV9	TRBJ2-3	18	CASSVGTLSGTRGDTQYF	TGTGCCAGCAGCGTAGGAACACTAAGCGGGACGCGGGGAGATACGCAGTATTTT
TRBD1	many	TRBV9	TRBJ1-6	14	CASSATGVNSPLHF	TGTGCCAGCAGCGCGACAGGGGTCAATTCACCCCTCCACTTT
-	many	TRBV9	TRBJ1-5	14	CASSVEGLNQPQHF	TGTGCCAGCAGCGTAGAGGGGTTAAATCAGCCCCAGCATTTT
-	many	TRBV9	TRBJ2-1	16	CASSVTQGGESNEQFF	TGTGCCAGCAGCGTAACCCAGGGTGGGGAAAGCAATGAGCAGTTCTTC
-	medium-sized	TRBV9	TRBJ2-4	12	CASSGLINIQYF	TGTGCCAGCAGCGGACTAATAAACATTCAGTACTTC
-	many	TRBV9	TRBJ2-3	17	CASSERGGAAGTDTQYF	TGTGCCAGCAGCGAGCGCGGCGGTGCGGCGGGCACAGATACGCAGTATTTT
-	many	TRBV9	TRBJ2-7	14	CASSVGIGDYEQYF	TGTGCCAGCAGCGTAGGTATAGGGGACTACGAGCAGTACTTC
-	many	TRBV9	TRBJ2-3	14	CASSGGVGTDTQYF	TGTGCCAGCAGCGGCGGGGTTGGCACAGATACGCAGTATTTT
-	many	TRBV9	TRBJ2-5	17	CASSVDVGASGEETQYF	TGTGCCAGCAGCGTAGATGTGGGGGCCTCTGGGGAGGAGACCCAGTACTTC
TRBD2	many	TRBV9	TRBJ2-1	16	CASDPWAGGIGNEQFF	TGTGCCAGCGACCCGTGGGCGGGAGGAATAGGCAATGAGCAGTTCTTC
-	many	TRBV9	TRBJ1-1	14	CASSAPTANTEAFF	TGTGCCAGCAGCGCCCCGACTGCGAACACTGAAGCTTTCTTT
-	many	TRBV9	TRBJ1-5	17	CASSVGGIGTDNQPQHF	TGTGCCAGCAGCGTAGGTGGGATAGGGACGGACAATCAGCCCCAGCATTTT
TRBD2	many	TRBV9	TRBJ2-1	18	CASSADTIGTRRENEQFF	TGTGCCAGCAGCGCCGATACAATAGGGACTAGACGGGAGAATGAGCAGTTCTTC
TRBD2	many	TRBV9	TRBJ2-5	14	CASSVGLAEETQYF	TGTGCCAGCAGCGTGGGACTAGCGGAAGAGACCCAGTACTTC
-	many	TRBV9	TRBJ2-7	13	CASSTAPSREQYF	TGTGCCAGCAGCACAGCCCCATCTAGAGAGCAGTACTTC
TRBD1	many	TRBV9	TRBJ2-2	16	CASSATPGTGVGELFF	TGTGCCAGCAGTGCCACCCCCGGGACAGGGGTCGGGGAGCTGTTTTTT
-	many	TRBV9	TRBJ1-4	15	CASSPTGRPNEKLFF	TGTGCCAGCAGCCCCACGGGACGGCCAAATGAAAAACTGTTTTTT
-	many	TRBV9	TRBJ2-6	16	CASSVLKASGANVLTF	TGTGCCAGCAGCGTTTTGAAGGCCTCTGGGGCCAACGTCCTGACTTTC
TRBD2	many	TRBV9	TRBJ2-2	15	CASSVAAGEAGELFF	TGTGCCAGCAGCGTAGCTGCGGGAGAGGCCGGGGAGCTGTTTTTT
-	many	TRBV9	TRBJ2-5	13	CASSVPGGETQYF	TGTGCCAGCAGCGTTCCTGGGGGGGAGACCCAGTACTTC
TRBD2	many	TRBV9	TRBJ2-7	17	CASSVRGTSGKVDEQYF	TGTGCCAGCAGCGTCCGCGGGACTAGCGGGAAGGTAGACGAGCAGTACTTC
TRBD2	many	TRBV9	TRBJ2-3	16	CASSVPGLAGGDTQYF	TGTGCCAGCAGCGTACCGGGACTAGCGGGAGGAGATACGCAGTATTTT
TRBD2	many	TRBV9	TRBJ2-2	15	CASSVSGGAAGELFF	TGTGCCAGCAGCGTTAGCGGGGGGGCCGCGGGGGAGCTGTTTTTT
TRBD2	many	TRBV9	TRBJ2-3	15	CASSDSGRTTDTQYF	TGTGCCAGCTCCGATAGCGGGAGGACCACAGATACGCAGTATTTT
TRBD1	many	TRBV9	TRBJ2-2	16	CASSAGGPENTGELFF	TGTGCCAGCAGCGCAGGGGGACCAGAGAACACCGGGGAGCTGTTTTTT
-	medium-sized	TRBV9	TRBJ2-5	15	CASSVGGGLGETQYF	TGTGCCAGCAGCGTAGGTGGTGGACTGGGGGAGACCCAGTACTTC
-	many	TRBV9	TRBJ1-3	15	CASSVDVGSGNTIYF	TGTGCCAGCAGCGTAGACGTCGGGAGTGGAAACACCATATATTTT
TRBD1	many	TRBV9	TRBJ1-2	16	CASSVGQGPMGYGYTF	TGTGCCAGCAGCGTAGGACAGGGCCCAATGGGCTATGGCTACACCTTC
TRBD2	medium-sized	TRBV9	TRBJ2-1	16	CASSGLVAGVGNEQFF	TGTGCCAGCAGCGGGTTGGTTGCGGGGGTCGGCAATGAGCAGTTCTTC
-	many	TRBV9	TRBJ2-2	17	CASSGGTPRFNTGELFF	TGTGCCAGCAGCGGGGGGACTCCTCGCTTTAACACCGGGGAGCTGTTTTTT
-	many	TRBV9	TRBJ1-1	14	CASSVSGQRPEAFF	TGTGCCAGCAGCGTATCCGGACAGCGTCCTGAAGCTTTCTTT
TRBD2	many	TRBV9	TRBJ2-3	16	CASSASGGGGTDTQYF	TGTGCCAGCAGCGCCTCTGGCGGGGGGGGCACAGATACGCAGTATTTT
-	many	TRBV9	TRBJ1-1	13	CASSPEGNTEAFF	TGTGCCAGCAGCCCCGAGGGGAACACTGAAGCTTTCTTT
-	many	TRBV9	TRBJ1-6	13	CASQAILGSPLHF	TGTGCCAGCCAAGCGATTTTGGGTTCACCCCTCCACTTT
-	-	TRBV9	TRBJ2-3	14	CASSVRFSEDTQYF	TGTGCCAGCAGCGTCCGGTTCTCAGAGGATACGCAGTATTTT
-	many	TRBV9	TRBJ2-2	17	CASSVRWASANTGELFF	TGTGCCAGCAGCGTCCGGTGGGCTAGCGCGAACACCGGGGAGCTGTTTTTT
-	many	TRBV9	TRBJ1-1	14	CASSVVQVGAEAFF	TGTGCCAGCAGCGTGGTCCAGGTTGGGGCTGAAGCTTTCTTT
-	many	TRBV9	TRBJ2-1	18	CASSVENMRARYPNEQFF	TGTGCCAGCAGCGTAGAGAATATGCGGGCACGATACCCCAATGAGCAGTTCTTC
-	many	TRBV9	TRBJ1-1	14	CASSVQPGSTEAFF	TGTGCCAGCAGCGTTCAGCCGGGGAGCACTGAAGCTTTCTTT
-	many	TRBV9	TRBJ2-3	17	CASSVANRVRSADTQYF	TGTGCCAGCAGCGTGGCAAACAGGGTGAGGTCGGCAGATACGCAGTATTTT
-	many	TRBV9	TRBJ2-5	14	CASSATVLQETQYF	TGTGCCAGCAGCGCGACAGTGCTACAAGAGACCCAGTACTTC